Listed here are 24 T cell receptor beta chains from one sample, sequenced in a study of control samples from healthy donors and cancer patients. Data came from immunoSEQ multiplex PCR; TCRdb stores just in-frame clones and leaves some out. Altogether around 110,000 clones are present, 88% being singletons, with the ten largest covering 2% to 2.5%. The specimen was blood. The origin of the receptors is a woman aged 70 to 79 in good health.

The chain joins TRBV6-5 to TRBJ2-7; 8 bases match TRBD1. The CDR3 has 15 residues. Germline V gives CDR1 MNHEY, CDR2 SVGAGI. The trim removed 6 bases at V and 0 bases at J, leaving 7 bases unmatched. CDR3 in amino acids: CASRARQGSSYEQYF. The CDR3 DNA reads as TGTGCCAGCAGGGCACGACAGGGGTCCTCCTACGAGCAGTACTTC.

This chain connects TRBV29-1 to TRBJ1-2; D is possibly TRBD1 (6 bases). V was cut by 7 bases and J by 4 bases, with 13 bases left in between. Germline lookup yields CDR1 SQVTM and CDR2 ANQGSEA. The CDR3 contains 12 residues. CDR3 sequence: CSAAGGAYGYTF. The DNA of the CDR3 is TGCAGCGCAGCTGGGGGGGCCTATGGCTACACCTTC.

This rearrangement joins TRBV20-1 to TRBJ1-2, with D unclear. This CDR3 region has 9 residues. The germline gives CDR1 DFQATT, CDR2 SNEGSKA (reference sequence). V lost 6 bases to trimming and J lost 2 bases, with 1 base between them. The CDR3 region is CSANYGYTF. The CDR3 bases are TGCAGTGCCAACTATGGCTACACCTTC.

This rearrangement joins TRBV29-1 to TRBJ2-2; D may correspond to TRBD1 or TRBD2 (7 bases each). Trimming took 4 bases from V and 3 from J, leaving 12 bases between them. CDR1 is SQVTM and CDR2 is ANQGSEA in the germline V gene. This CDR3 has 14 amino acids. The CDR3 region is CSVGQGGYTGELFF. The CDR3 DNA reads TGCAGCGTTGGACAGGGAGGGTACACCGGGGAGCTGTTTTTT.

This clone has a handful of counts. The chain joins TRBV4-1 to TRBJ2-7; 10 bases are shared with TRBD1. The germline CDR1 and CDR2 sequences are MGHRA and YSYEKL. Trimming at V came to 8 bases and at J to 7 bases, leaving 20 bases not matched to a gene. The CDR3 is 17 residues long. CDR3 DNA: TGCGCCAGCGCATGGCAAGAAACCGGGACAGGGGTGGGTGAGCAGTACTTC. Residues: CASAWQETGTGVGEQYF.

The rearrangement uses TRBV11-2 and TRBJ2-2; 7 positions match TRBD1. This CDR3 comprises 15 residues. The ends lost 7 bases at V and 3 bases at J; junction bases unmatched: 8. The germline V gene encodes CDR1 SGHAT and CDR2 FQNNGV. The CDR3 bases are TGTGCCAGCAATCCCGGACAGGACCACACCGGGGAGCTGTTTTTT. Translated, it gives CASNPGQDHTGELFF.

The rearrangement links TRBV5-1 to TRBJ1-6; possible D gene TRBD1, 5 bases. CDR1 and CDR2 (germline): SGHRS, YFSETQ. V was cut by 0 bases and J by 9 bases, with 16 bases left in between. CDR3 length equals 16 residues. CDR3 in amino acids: CASSLGGYQGASPLHF. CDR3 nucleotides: TGCGCCAGCAGCTTGGGAGGCTACCAAGGGGCTTCACCCCTCCACTTT.

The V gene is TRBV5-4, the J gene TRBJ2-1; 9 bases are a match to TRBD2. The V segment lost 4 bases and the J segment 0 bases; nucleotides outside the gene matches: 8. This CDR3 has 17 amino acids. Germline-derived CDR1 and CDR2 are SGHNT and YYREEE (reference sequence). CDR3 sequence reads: CASSTASGAISYNEQFF. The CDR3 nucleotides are TGTGCCAGCAGCACCGCTAGCGGGGCGATCTCCTACAATGAGCAGTTCTTC.

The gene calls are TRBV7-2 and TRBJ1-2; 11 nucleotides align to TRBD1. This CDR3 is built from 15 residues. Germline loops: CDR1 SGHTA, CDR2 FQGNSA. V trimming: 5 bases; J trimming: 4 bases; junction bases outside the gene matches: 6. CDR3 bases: TGTGCCAGCAGCCCCGGGACAGGGGGTATCTATGGCTACACCTTC. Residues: CASSPGTGGIYGYTF.

In DNA form, the CDR3 reads TGTGCCAGCAGCTTAGACGGGACAGGGGCCGGGGAGCTGTTTTTT. This codes for CASSLDGTGAGELFF. J is TRBJ2-2 and V is TRBV11-2; 10 bases are shared with TRBD1. Germline values: CDR1 SGHAT, CDR2 FQNNGV. The CDR3 is 15 residues long. V lost 0 bases, J lost 6 bases, and 1 base stayed unmatched.

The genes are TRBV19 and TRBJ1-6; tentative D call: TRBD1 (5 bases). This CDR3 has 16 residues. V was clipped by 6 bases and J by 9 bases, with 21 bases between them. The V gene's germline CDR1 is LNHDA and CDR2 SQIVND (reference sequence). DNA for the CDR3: TGTGCCAGTAGCACCCCAGGCGGAGACAGAGGTTCACCCCTCCACTTT. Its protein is CASSTPGGDRGSPLHF.

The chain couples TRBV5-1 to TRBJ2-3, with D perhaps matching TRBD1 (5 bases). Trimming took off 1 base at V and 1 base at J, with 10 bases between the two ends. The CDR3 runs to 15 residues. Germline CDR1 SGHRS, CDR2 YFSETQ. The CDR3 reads CASSLRGGRTDTQYF. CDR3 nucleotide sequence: TGCGCCAGCAGCTTGAGGGGTGGGCGCACAGATACGCAGTATTTT.

CDR3 region: CASSLSGGGPYEQYF. In nucleotides, the CDR3 is TGTGCCAGCAGCCTGAGCGGTGGAGGGCCCTACGAGCAGTACTTC. The V call is TRBV6-2 or TRBV6-3, the J call TRBJ2-7; the D gene is possibly TRBD2 (6 bases). V lost 6 bases and J 2 bases, leaving 17 bases between the germline ends. Germline V lookup: CDR1 MNHEY, CDR2 SVGEGT. The CDR3 loop spans 15 amino acids.

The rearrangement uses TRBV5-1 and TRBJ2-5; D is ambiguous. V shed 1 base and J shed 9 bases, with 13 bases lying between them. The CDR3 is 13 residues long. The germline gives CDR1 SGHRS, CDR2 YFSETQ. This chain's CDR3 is CASSLTAPAAQYF. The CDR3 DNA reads TGCGCCAGCAGCTTGACAGCCCCGGCGGCCCAGTACTTC.

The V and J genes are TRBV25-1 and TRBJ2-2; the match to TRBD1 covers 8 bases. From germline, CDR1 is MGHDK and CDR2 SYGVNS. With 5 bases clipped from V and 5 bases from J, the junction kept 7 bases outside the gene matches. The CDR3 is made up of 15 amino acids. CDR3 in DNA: TGTGCCAGCAGTCCTGGGACAGGAGAGACCGGGGAGCTGTTTTTT. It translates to CASSPGTGETGELFF.

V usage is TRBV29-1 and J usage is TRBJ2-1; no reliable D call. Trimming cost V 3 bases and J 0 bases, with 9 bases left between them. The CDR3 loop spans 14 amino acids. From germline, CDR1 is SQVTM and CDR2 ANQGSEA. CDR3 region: CSVDMEDSYNEQFF. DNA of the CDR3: TGCAGCGTTGATATGGAAGACTCCTACAATGAGCAGTTCTTC.

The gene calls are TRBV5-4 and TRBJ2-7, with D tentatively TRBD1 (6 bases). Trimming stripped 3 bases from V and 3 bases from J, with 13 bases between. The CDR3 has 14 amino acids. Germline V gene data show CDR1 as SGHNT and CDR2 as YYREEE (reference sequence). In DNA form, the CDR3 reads TGTGCCAGCAGCTACCAGGGGAAATACTACGAGCAGTACTTC. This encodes CASSYQGKYYEQYF.

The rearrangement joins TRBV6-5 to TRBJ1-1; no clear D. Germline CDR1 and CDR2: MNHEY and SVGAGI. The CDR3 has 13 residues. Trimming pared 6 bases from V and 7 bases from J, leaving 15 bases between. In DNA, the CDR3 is TGTGCCAGCAGCTTACTGGGTAGCATTGAAGCTTTCTTT. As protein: CASSLLGSIEAFF.

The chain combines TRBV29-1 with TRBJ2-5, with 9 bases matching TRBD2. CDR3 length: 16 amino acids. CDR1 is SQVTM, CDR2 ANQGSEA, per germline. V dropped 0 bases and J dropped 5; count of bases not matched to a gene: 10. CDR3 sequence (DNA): TGCAGCGTTGAAGATTTTTCGGCTAGCGGGGATGAGACCCAGTACTTC. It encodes CSVEDFSASGDETQYF.

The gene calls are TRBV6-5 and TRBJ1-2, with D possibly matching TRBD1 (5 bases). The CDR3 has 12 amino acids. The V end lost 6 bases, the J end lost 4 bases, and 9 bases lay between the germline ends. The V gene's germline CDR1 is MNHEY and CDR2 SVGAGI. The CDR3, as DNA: TGTGCCAGCAGGTTGGGGGTCTATGGCTACACCTTC. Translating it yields CASRLGVYGYTF.

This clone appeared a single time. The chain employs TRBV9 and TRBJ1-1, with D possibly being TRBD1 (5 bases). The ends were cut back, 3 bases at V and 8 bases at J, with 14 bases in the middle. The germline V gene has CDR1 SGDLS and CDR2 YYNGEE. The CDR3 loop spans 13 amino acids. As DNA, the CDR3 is TGTGCCAGCAGCGCAGTCGCGGGGCCCGAAGCTTTCTTT. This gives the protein CASSAVAGPEAFF.

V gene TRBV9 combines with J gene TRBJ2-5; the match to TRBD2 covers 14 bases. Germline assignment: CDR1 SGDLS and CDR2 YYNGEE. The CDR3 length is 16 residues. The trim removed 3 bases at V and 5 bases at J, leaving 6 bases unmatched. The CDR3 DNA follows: TGTGCCAGCAGCGCTGGACTAGCGGGGGGTGCTGAGACCCAGTACTTC. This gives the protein CASSAGLAGGAETQYF.

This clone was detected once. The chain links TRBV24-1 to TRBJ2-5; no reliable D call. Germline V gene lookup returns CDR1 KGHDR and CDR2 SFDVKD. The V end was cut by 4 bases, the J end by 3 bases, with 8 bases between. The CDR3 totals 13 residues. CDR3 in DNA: TGTGCCACCAGTGAGTGGGAAGAAGAGACCCAGTACTTC. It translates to CATSEWEEETQYF.

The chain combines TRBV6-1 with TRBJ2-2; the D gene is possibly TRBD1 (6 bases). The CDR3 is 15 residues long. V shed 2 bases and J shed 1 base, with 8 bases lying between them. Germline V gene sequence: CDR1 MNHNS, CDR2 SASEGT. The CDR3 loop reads CASSESGENTGELFF. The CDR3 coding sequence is TGTGCCAGCAGTGAATCAGGGGAGAACACCGGGGAGCTGTTTTTT.